The rows below give T cell receptor beta chains drawn from one sample of a study of blood T cell repertoires in COVID-19. Only in-frame clones appear in the TCRdb table, and some are missing; sequencing was by immunoSEQ multiplex PCR. Altogether approximately 210,000 clones are present, 65% to 85% being singletons, with the ten largest covering approximately 4.3%. Sequenced input: PBMCs or T cells enriched from blood (not recorded which). Receptor source: a man aged 25-45 years with acute COVID-19. CDR3s include the opening cysteine and the closing phenylalanine or tryptophan. Fields, in order: J gene, V gene, clone size, D gene, CDR3 DNA, CDR3 protein. D genes are given only for firm matches. Not every row has a clone size; where given, it reads once, few, many or a size class.

J gene: TRBJ2-7
V gene: TRBV28
clone size: NA
D gene: NA
CDR3 DNA: TGTGCCAGCAGTCCAGGGGGGAAAATCTCTAACGAGCAGTACTTC
CDR3 protein: CASSPGGKISNEQYF

J gene: TRBJ1-5
V gene: TRBV6-5
clone size: few
D gene: NA
CDR3 DNA: TGTGCCAGCACCGACAGGTTGAATCAGCCCCAGCATTTT
CDR3 protein: CASTDRLNQPQHF

J gene: TRBJ1-2
V gene: TRBV25-1
clone size: NA
D gene: TRBD1
CDR3 DNA: TGTGCCACCATGGACAGGGGGCGAGGGAGCTACACCTTC
CDR3 protein: CATMDRGRGSYTF

J gene: TRBJ2-5
V gene: TRBV3-1/TRBV3-2
clone size: NA
D gene: NA
CDR3 DNA: TGTGCCAGCAGCCCGTTGCAAGAGACCCAGTACTTC
CDR3 protein: CASSPLQETQYF

J gene: TRBJ1-2
V gene: TRBV5-4
clone size: NA
D gene: TRBD1
CDR3 DNA: TGTGCCAGCAGCTCGGGACAGACCTTCTCCGCCTATGGCTACACCTTC
CDR3 protein: CASSSGQTFSAYGYTF

J gene: TRBJ2-2
V gene: TRBV1
clone size: once
D gene: NA
CDR3 DNA: TGCACCAGCGCGTGGACCGGGGAGCTGTTTTTT
CDR3 protein: CTSAWTGELFF

J gene: TRBJ2-7
V gene: TRBV19
clone size: NA
D gene: NA
CDR3 DNA: TGTGCCAGTAGTACACCTGGACAAAGCCCTGACGAGCAGTACTTC
CDR3 protein: CASSTPGQSPDEQYF

J gene: TRBJ2-3
V gene: TRBV28
clone size: NA
D gene: NA
CDR3 DNA: TGTGCCAGCAGATTGGGAAATGAGGGTACGCAGTATTTT
CDR3 protein: CASRLGNEGTQYF

J gene: TRBJ1-4
V gene: TRBV7-2
clone size: NA
D gene: NA
CDR3 DNA: TGTGCCAGCAGTTACAGGGTAGGGGGTGAAAAACTGTTTTTT
CDR3 protein: CASSYRVGGEKLFF

J gene: TRBJ2-1
V gene: TRBV9
clone size: NA
D gene: TRBD1
CDR3 DNA: TGTGCCAGCAGCGATGGAGCCGGGACAGGGTGGTTCTTC
CDR3 protein: CASSDGAGTGWFF

J gene: TRBJ2-7
V gene: TRBV4-1
clone size: NA
D gene: TRBD1
CDR3 DNA: TGCGCCAGCAGCCAAGGGACAGGGACGGAAGAGCAGTACTTC
CDR3 protein: CASSQGTGTEEQYF

J gene: TRBJ1-1
V gene: TRBV5-1
clone size: NA
D gene: NA
CDR3 DNA: TGCGCCAGCAGCTTGAATTTCGCGTCGAACACTGAAGCTTTCTTT
CDR3 protein: CASSLNFASNTEAFF

J gene: TRBJ2-3
V gene: TRBV11-2
clone size: NA
D gene: NA
CDR3 DNA: TGTGCCAGCAGCTTTAAGGGGACAGATACGCAGTATTTT
CDR3 protein: CASSFKGTDTQYF

J gene: TRBJ1-6
V gene: TRBV9
clone size: once
D gene: NA
CDR3 DNA: TGTGCCAGCAGCAACCGGGACACCAATTCACCCCTCCACTTT
CDR3 protein: CASSNRDTNSPLHF